What follows describes a single TCR beta chain. Seattle patients were enrolled while actively infected and followed longitudinally. The CDR3 length is 18 residues. Germline V gene lookup returns CDR1 SGDLS and CDR2 YYNGEE. J gave up 8 bases and V 0 bases, and 19 bases lay outside the gene matches. Produced via immunoSEQ multiplex PCR; TCRdb's table is partial and in-frame only. The sample lists 300,000 to 450,000 clones; 70% to 90% were seen once. The data derive from a study of blood T cell repertoires in COVID-19. The source is a woman between 55 and 75 years old with COVID-19, enrolled during active disease. The sample comprised peripheral blood. The chain joins TRBV9 to TRBJ1-2, with 7 bases matching TRBD1. The CDR3 nucleotides read TGTGCCAGCAGCGTAGGCCCAGGGGGTCTTTATGATCGAGAAGGCTACACCTTC. Translated, it gives CASSVGPGGLYDREGYTF. The full variable domain, in which reference TRBV9 and TRBJ1-2 provide the parts outside the CDR3, is DSGVTQTPKHLITATGQRVTLRCSPRSGDLSVYWYQQSLDQGLQFLIQYYNGEERAKGNILERFSAQQFPDLHSELNLSSLELGDSALYFCASSVGPGGLYDREGYTFGSGTRLTVV.